The 15 T cell receptor beta chains in this list originate from one sample, sequenced in a study of human T cells and chemical hapten exposure. The time point: pre-sensitization, week 0. Treatment defined: therapeutic diphenylcyclopropenone sensitization with weekly scalp DPC. One entry per CDR3 protein results from TCRdb running MiXCR on the RACE reads. The sample records about 80,000 distinct CDR3 sequences, 12% to 15% being singletons. This material consisted of whole blood, taken in connection with sensitization to the hapten diphenylcyclopropenone (DPC). Receptors were obtained from a woman between 50 and 59 years old with alopecia areata. Some clones in this sample may be carry-over from other donors' samples.

This clonotype was counted between two and nine times. V gene TRBV20-1 combines with J gene TRBJ1-1; D is unclear. Deletions cut 6 bases from V and 1 base from J, with 15 bases between. CDR3 length: 14 amino acids. Germline V gives CDR1 DFQATT, CDR2 SNEGSKA (reference sequence). CDR3 sequence (DNA): TGCAGTGCAACCCACCCGACAAGGAACACTGAAGCTTTCTTT. This codes for CSATHPTRNTEAFF.

This clonotype came up many times. The chain uses TRBV11-2 and TRBJ1-4; D remains unclear. This CDR3 has 13 amino acids. The germline V gene encodes CDR1 SGHAT and CDR2 FQNNGV. Trimming took 1 base from V and 6 from J, leaving 6 bases between them. This chain's CDR3 is CASSLGTYEKLFF. CDR3 nucleotide sequence: TGTGCCAGCAGCTTAGGGACCTATGAAAAACTGTTTTTT.

J is TRBJ2-7 and V is TRBV18; D uncertain. Trimming took 3 bases from V and 0 from J, leaving 12 bases between them. Per the germline V gene, CDR1 is KGHSH and CDR2 is LQKENI. There are 15 residues in the CDR3. CDR3 in DNA: TGTGCCAGCTCACCTCCGGGCTCGAGCTCCTACGAGCAGTACTTC. Amino acid sequence: CASSPPGSSSYEQYF. Combining the CDR3 with reference TRBV18 and TRBJ2-7 gives the whole variable domain NAGVMQNPRHLVRRRGQEARLRCSPMKGHSHVYWYRQLPEEGLKFMVYLQKENIIDESGMPKERFSAEFPKEGPSILRIQQVVRGDSAAYFCASSPPGSSSYEQYFGPGTRLTVT.

On this clonotype itself: The CDR3 does not close with the conserved phenylalanine or tryptophan, likely indicating a read error. The chain has TRBV3-1 and TRBJ2-1; TRBD1 aligns across 9 bases. Germline V lookup: CDR1 LGHDT, CDR2 YNNKEL (reference sequence). This CDR3 is built from 17 residues. The V gene end was trimmed by 3 bases and the J gene end by 8 bases; junction bases not matched to a gene: 14. Here the CDR3 DNA reads TGTGCCAGCAGCCAGGGATCCCCGGGACAGGGTTTTTATGAGCAGTTCTAC. Translation gives CASSQGSPGQGFYEQFY.

The table lists this clonotype with a few counts. The V gene is TRBV29-1, the J gene TRBJ1-6; D not certain. The CDR3 is 13 amino acids. Trimming stripped 3 bases from V and 7 bases from J, with 10 bases between. CDR1 is SQVTM, CDR2 ANQGSEA, per germline. CDR3: CSVEVSPNSPLHF. In DNA, the CDR3 is TGCAGCGTTGAGGTCAGTCCGAATTCACCCCTCCACTTT.

This clonotype showed up many times. A read error may account for a junction end that differs from germline. V gene TRBV19 combines with J gene TRBJ1-1; 7 nucleotides align to TRBD1. In germline, CDR1 is LNHDA, CDR2 SQIVND (reference sequence). This CDR3 contains 15 residues. The CDR3, as DNA: TGTGCCAGTAGAATAGCGGGACAGCCTTACACTGAAGCTTTCTTT. It specifies CASRIAGQPYTEAFF.

The sample holds a few counts of this clonotype. The chain employs TRBV29-1 and TRBJ1-1, with D uncertain. This CDR3 region has 11 residues. Germline CDR1 SQVTM, CDR2 ANQGSEA. Between the trimmed V and J ends, which lost 4 bases and 0 bases, there was a span of 3 bases. CDR3 region: CSVAMNTEAFF. CDR3 DNA: TGCAGCGTTGCAATGAACACTGAAGCTTTCTTT.

This clonotype was found a few times. The chain recombines TRBV14 with TRBJ1-6, with 8 nucleotides matching TRBD1. Germline V CDR1 and CDR2: SGHDN, FVKESK. The CDR3 extends over 15 amino acids. V shed 1 base and J 7 bases; nucleotides not matched to a gene: 3. The CDR3 sequence is CASSQGTGWNSPLHF. CDR3 coding DNA: TGTGCCAGCAGCCAAGGGACAGGGTGGAATTCACCCCTCCACTTT.

The chain couples TRBV7-9 to TRBJ2-1; no clear D. The V gene's germline CDR1 is SEHNR and CDR2 FQNEAQ (reference sequence). V lost 5 bases and J lost 2, with 13 bases in between. The CDR3 extends over 15 amino acids. The CDR3 is CASSPAVITYNEQFF. The CDR3 nucleotides are TGTGCCAGCAGCCCGGCCGTTATAACCTACAATGAGCAGTTCTTC.

This clonotype came up many times. The rearrangement joins TRBV30 to TRBJ1-1; no clear D. This CDR3 has 13 amino acids. Germline V lookup: CDR1 GTSNPN, CDR2 SVGIG (reference sequence). V was clipped by 2 bases and J by 0 bases, with 7 bases between them. Written as DNA, the CDR3 is TGTGCCTGGAGTCGGACTGTGAACACTGAAGCTTTCTTT. It translates to CAWSRTVNTEAFF. Supplemented by reference TRBV30 and TRBJ1-1, the full variable domain reads SQTIHQWPATLVQPVGSPLSLECTVEGTSNPNLYWYRQAAGRGLQLLFYSVGIGQISSEVPQNLSASRPQDRQFILSSKKLLLSDSGFYLCAWSRTVNTEAFFGQGTRLTVV.

This clonotype has only a few counts. The CDR3: CASSPPGAGFSGNTIYF. The CDR3 DNA follows: TGTGCCAGCAGCCCCCCAGGGGCAGGCTTCTCTGGAAACACCATATATTTT. V gene TRBV3-1 combines with J gene TRBJ1-3, with D perhaps TRBD1 (6 bases). CDR1 is LGHDT and CDR2 is YNNKEL in the germline V gene (reference sequence). V lost 4 bases to trimming and J lost 0 bases, with 16 bases between them. The CDR3 runs 17 residues.

The rearrangement uses TRBV5-4 and TRBJ2-7, with a possible D match to TRBD1 (6 bases). The V gene lost 1 base and the J gene lost 3 bases, with 14 bases spanning the gap. The CDR3 runs to 15 residues. CDR1 and CDR2 from the germline V gene are SGHNT and YYREEE (reference sequence). In DNA, the CDR3 is TGTGCCAGCAGCTTGCGGGACATAAGAATCTACGAGCAGTACTTC. This sequence encodes CASSLRDIRIYEQYF.

V and J are TRBV2 and TRBJ2-5; D is undetermined. V gave up 7 bases and J gave up 0 bases, with 9 bases separating them. The CDR3 is 13 residues long. Germline CDR1 SNHLY, CDR2 FYNNEI. The CDR3 region is CASNARYQETQYF. CDR3 DNA: TGTGCCAGCAATGCGAGGTACCAAGAGACCCAGTACTTC. The complete variable domain, with remaining parts taken from reference TRBV2 and TRBJ2-5, reads EPEVTQTPSHQVTQMGQEVILRCVPISNHLYFYWYRQILGQKVEFLVSFYNNEISEKSEIFDDQFSVERPDGSNFTLKIRSTKLEDSAMYFCASNARYQETQYFGPGTRLLVL.

This chain links TRBV4-3 with TRBJ2-1; D is possibly TRBD2 (5 bases). Trimming removed 1 base from V and 9 bases from J, with 13 bases in between. The CDR3 is made up of 14 amino acids. Germline V CDR1 and CDR2: LGHNA, YSLEER. This CDR3 reads CASSQASVAGEQFF. The CDR3 DNA sequence: TGCGCCAGCAGCCAAGCTTCGGTTGCGGGTGAGCAGTTCTTC.

The rearrangement links TRBV20-1 to TRBJ1-3; no definite D call. Germline V lookup: CDR1 DFQATT, CDR2 SNEGSKA (reference sequence). CDR3 length: 15 amino acids. The V gene lost 0 bases and the J gene lost 2 bases, with 11 bases spanning the gap. The CDR3 reads CSARDQGSPGNTIYF. For the CDR3, the DNA is TGCAGTGCTAGAGATCAAGGGTCTCCTGGAAACACCATATATTTT.